Below are 12 T cell receptor beta chains sequenced from a single sample in a study of blood T cells in healthy people across ages. Primed by a sample-barcoded 5' primer and a J-beta primer mix, a second PCR proceeded for about 6 to 11 cycles. Each CDR3 protein gets one entry after TCRdb re-called the 5' RACE reads with MiXCR. Here the sample spans approximately 810,000 distinct CDR3 sequences, under 40% being singletons. The sample taken for sequencing was blood. These receptor sequences come from a man aged 18 to 29 in good health.

The chain couples TRBV28 to TRBJ2-7; tentative D call: TRBD1 (5 bases). The CDR3 has 13 amino acids. Germline V gene sequence: CDR1 MDHEN, CDR2 SYDVKM. The germline V and J ends were trimmed by 3 bases and 6 bases, with 12 bases remaining between them. The CDR3 nucleotides are TGTGCCAGCAGTTTCTGGTGGGGCGGCGAGCAGTACTTC. Protein product: CASSFWWGGEQYF.

The gene calls are TRBV4-1 and TRBJ2-1, with D tentatively TRBD1 (6 bases). The V gene lost 1 base and the J gene lost 7 bases, with 14 bases spanning the gap. This CDR3 spans 15 amino acids. The V gene's germline CDR1 is MGHRA and CDR2 YSYEKL. This CDR3 reads CASSQGQAGRNEQFF. CDR3 bases: TGCGCCAGCAGCCAAGGACAGGCTGGTAGGAATGAGCAGTTCTTC.

The chain couples TRBV9 to TRBJ2-1; tentatively, D is TRBD1 or TRBD2 (6 bases each). CDR3 length: 19 amino acids. Germline V gene lookup returns CDR1 SGDLS and CDR2 YYNGEE. Trimming removed 1 base at V and 7 bases at J, with 27 bases between. The CDR3: CASSVRDLGAWTIKNEQFF. Here the CDR3 DNA reads TGTGCCAGCAGCGTACGGGATTTGGGGGCCTGGACTATTAAGAATGAGCAGTTCTTC.

CDR3 region: CASSLTLQGRDTEAFF. The CDR3, as DNA: TGCGCCAGCAGCCTCACCCTACAGGGAAGGGACACTGAAGCTTTCTTT. The gene calls are TRBV4-1 and TRBJ1-1, with D perhaps matching TRBD1 (6 bases). Trimming removed 4 bases at V and 3 bases at J, with 18 bases between. The CDR3 length is 16 residues. The germline V gene encodes CDR1 MGHRA and CDR2 YSYEKL.

The V call is TRBV4-2, the J call TRBJ2-5; D not certain. V was clipped by 1 base and J by 0 bases, with 12 bases between them. CDR1 and CDR2 from the germline V gene are LGHNA and YNFKEQ. This CDR3 comprises 16 residues. CDR3 sequence: CASSQARELYQETQYF. CDR3 bases: TGTGCCAGCAGCCAAGCGCGCGAACTGTACCAAGAGACCCAGTACTTC.

This clonotype has ten or more counts. J is TRBJ2-3 and V is TRBV10-3; D remains unclear. V shed 10 bases and J shed 2 bases, with 16 bases lying between them. Looked up from germline, CDR1 is ENHRY and CDR2 is SYGVKD. The CDR3 contains 14 residues. The CDR3: CATQPYFLTDTQYF. CDR3 sequence (DNA): TGTGCCACTCAACCGTACTTCCTCACAGATACGCAGTATTTT.

The chain couples TRBV18 to TRBJ1-2; D is unresolved. Trimming left V 3 bases short and J 0 bases short, with 14 bases between. The CDR3 is made up of 16 amino acids. Germline CDR1 is KGHSH and CDR2 is LQKENI. CDR3 protein: CASSPVPKGTNYGYTF. The CDR3 DNA reads as TGTGCCAGCTCACCGGTCCCAAAGGGTACTAACTATGGCTACACCTTC.

This clonotype showed up just a few times. The rearrangement uses TRBV7-9 and TRBJ1-4, with a weak D call TRBD1 (5 bases). Germline CDR1 and CDR2: SEHNR and FQNEAQ (reference sequence). This CDR3 has 15 amino acids. V lost 5 bases and J 5 bases, leaving 15 bases between the germline ends. The CDR3 spells CASSPRDRRNEKLFF. The CDR3 DNA reads as TGTGCCAGCAGCCCCCGGGACCGACGAAATGAAAAACTGTTTTTT.

The V gene is TRBV9, the J gene TRBJ2-7, with D perhaps being TRBD1 or TRBD2 (6 bases each). TRBJ2-4 explains the end of the DNA better; the J call may be wrong. CDR1 and CDR2 (germline): SGDLS, YYNGEE. CDR3 length: 15 amino acids. The CDR3 nucleotides read TGTGCCAGCAGCGAGAACAGGGAGGTGGAAAACATTCAGTACTTC. Its translation: CASSENREVENIQYF.

The sample holds a few counts of this clonotype. The chain employs TRBV5-1 and TRBJ2-1, with a tentative D call TRBD2 (5 bases). V was trimmed by 1 base and J by 8 bases, leaving 16 bases between them. The germline V gene encodes CDR1 SGHRS and CDR2 YFSETQ. The CDR3 runs 15 residues. In nucleotides, the CDR3 is TGCGCCAGCAGCTTGTACCGGACTTCTTTCGATGAGCAGTTCTTC. Encoded protein: CASSLYRTSFDEQFF. Using reference TRBV5-1 and TRBJ2-1 for the parts outside the CDR3, the full variable domain is KAGVTQTPRYLIKTRGQQVTLSCSPISGHRSVSWYQQTPGQGLQFLFEYFSETQRNKGNFPGRFSGRQFSNSRSEMNVSTLELGDSALYLCASSLYRTSFDEQFFGPGTRLTVL.

This clonotype was counted a few times. This chain links TRBV9 with TRBJ2-2, with D possibly being TRBD2 (6 bases). Germline lookup yields CDR1 SGDLS and CDR2 YYNGEE. V gave up 0 bases and J gave up 4 bases, with 19 bases separating them. The CDR3 is made up of 18 amino acids. The CDR3 spells CASSVGAGTLRGTGELFF. In DNA, the CDR3 is TGTGCCAGCAGCGTAGGTGCGGGGACCCTAAGGGGCACCGGGGAGCTGTTTTTT. The variable domain in full, completed from reference TRBV9 and TRBJ2-2, reads DSGVTQTPKHLITATGQRVTLRCSPRSGDLSVYWYQQSLDQGLQFLIQYYNGEERAKGNILERFSAQQFPDLHSELNLSSLELGDSALYFCASSVGAGTLRGTGELFFGEGSRLTVL.

This clonotype was seen a handful of times. This rearrangement joins TRBV20-1 to TRBJ2-1, with 13 bases fitting TRBD2. This CDR3 contains 18 residues. Per germline, CDR1 DFQATT and CDR2 SNEGSKA (reference sequence). The trim removed 1 base at V and 0 bases at J, leaving 6 bases unmatched. In nucleotides, the CDR3 is TGCAGTGCTAGAGGAGGGACTAGCGGGGCGAGCTCCTACAATGAGCAGTTCTTC. It specifies CSARGGTSGASSYNEQFF.